This TCR beta chain was identified in a study of T cells after posttransplantation cyclophosphamide. Controls had myeloablative marrow grafts with methotrexate and calcineurin inhibitor, sampled at 1 year. Profiling relied on immunoSEQ multiplex PCR, and the TCRdb table lists in-frame clones only, not all of them. Of 3,000 to 4,000 clones in the sample, about 69% are singletons; the top ten hold roughly 50%. This CDR3 comprises 15 residues. V gave up 3 bases and J gave up 0 bases, with 12 bases separating them. CDR1 and CDR2 (germline): SGHVS, FNYEAQ. The source is a female patient in her fifties or sixties who received an allogeneic stem cell transplant from an unrelated donor, was CMV-positive, and had acute and chronic GVHD. Some of these T cells may belong to the graft donor. V is TRBV7-6 and J is TRBJ2-7; possibly TRBD1 for D (5 bases). Sequences were derived from PBMCs, sampled after allogeneic stem cell transplant with calcineurin inhibitor and methotrexate. The chain's CDR3 is CASSFMGPSSYEQYF. For the CDR3, the DNA is TGTGCCAGCAGCTTTATGGGGCCAAGCTCCTACGAGCAGTACTTC.